The clone carrying this T cell receptor beta chain has only a few counts. Its target is unknown. TCRdb processed the reads anew with MiXCR; each CDR3 protein has one entry. This sample has around 290,000 distinct CDR3 sequences; about 25% occur once, and the top ten carry around 13%. The source of the sample is a study of T cell repertoires in cytomegalovirus infection. Across the whole study: Indications came from public TCR beta signatures; they pointed to CMV infection and to a matching HLA type.

The CDR3 loop spans 13 amino acids. Trimming removed 2 bases from V and 4 bases from J, with 6 bases in between. Germline CDR1 is MNHEY and CDR2 is SVGEGT. The study's findings and limits: Cumulative public TCR beta family frequency identified CMV carriers with the relevant HLA. HLA-C-restricted CMV clonotypes gave the most frequent clonotype in two of eight donors.

The sequenced sample was PBMCs. This receptor was taken from a human donor in good health (CMV status not recorded). Some clones in this sample may be carry-over from other donors' samples. The chain joins TRBV6-2 or TRBV6-3 to TRBJ2-1; D not certain. The CDR3: CASSYDRYNEQFF. CDR3 DNA: TGTGCCAGCAGTTACGATAGATACAATGAGCAGTTCTTC.